One sample yielded the 31 T cell receptor beta chains listed below, sequenced in a study of T cell responses to AZD1222 COVID-19 vaccine. TCRdb's copy holds only in-frame clones and misses some; the assay was immunoSEQ multiplex PCR. The sample holds more than 150,000 clones, almost 95% seen once. The material was peripheral blood, obtained on day 0 of AZD1222 vaccination. Receptors originate from an adult in good health.

The gene calls are TRBV18 and TRBJ1-3; a weak D match, TRBD1 (5 bases). Germline CDR1 KGHSH, CDR2 LQKENI. V lost 0 bases, J lost 11 bases, and 17 bases lay in between. There are 15 residues in the CDR3. CDR3 loop: CASSPPGVGAYAIYF. In DNA form, the CDR3 reads TGTGCCAGCTCACCACCGGGGGTCGGTGCGTACGCCATATATTTT.

J is TRBJ1-1 and V is TRBV19; no clear D. In germline, CDR1 is LNHDA, CDR2 SQIVND (reference sequence). The V and J ends lost 2 bases and 1 base respectively, with 14 bases between them. This CDR3 is built from 16 residues. CDR3 sequence reads: CASSIRSVYSNTEAFF. The CDR3 region has the DNA TGTGCCAGTAGTATACGGTCAGTTTACTCGAACACTGAAGCTTTCTTT.

The chain couples TRBV19 to TRBJ1-1; maybe TRBD1 (5 bases). Germline V lookup: CDR1 LNHDA, CDR2 SQIVND (reference sequence). The CDR3 consists of 13 residues. Trimming took 8 bases from V and 4 from J, leaving 14 bases between them. CDR3 sequence reads: CASPDPGGTEAFF. In DNA, the CDR3 is TGTGCCAGTCCGGACCCGGGGGGCACTGAAGCTTTCTTT.

This rearrangement joins TRBV6-5 to TRBJ1-2; 7 bases are a match to TRBD1. The CDR3 has 15 residues. V trimming: 0 bases; J trimming: 7 bases; junction bases outside the gene matches: 8. Germline loops: CDR1 MNHEY, CDR2 SVGAGI. The CDR3 coding sequence is TGTGCCAGCAGTTACTCCCAGGAGGGGGCGGGTGGCTACACCTTC. Protein product: CASSYSQEGAGGYTF.

This chain links TRBV3-1 (or the pseudogene TRBV3-2) with TRBJ2-2; TRBD1 is a possible D gene (7 bases). The CDR3 length is 14 residues. In germline, CDR1 is LGHDT, CDR2 YNNKEL (reference sequence). V lost 2 bases and J 7 bases, leaving 11 bases between the germline ends. CDR3 coding DNA: TGTGCCAGCAGCCAAAGACAGGGAGGCGGGGAGCTGTTTTTT. Amino acids: CASSQRQGGGELFF.

This chain links TRBV5-1 with TRBJ1-4; D gene unclear. The ends were cut back, 4 bases at V and 0 bases at J, with 10 bases in the middle. The CDR3 extends over 15 amino acids. Germline V gives CDR1 SGHRS, CDR2 YFSETQ. CDR3 sequence reads: CASSSTAATNEKLFF. The CDR3 DNA follows: TGCGCCAGCAGCAGTACGGCAGCAACTAATGAAAAACTGTTTTTT.

The gene calls are TRBV20-1 and TRBJ1-1; the D gene is possibly TRBD1 (6 bases). Trimming left V 3 bases short and J 5 bases short, with 22 bases between. Germline V gene lookup returns CDR1 DFQATT and CDR2 SNEGSKA (reference sequence). This CDR3 has 16 residues. The CDR3 DNA reads as TGCAGTGCTAGTTCTCCGAGGGGCAGGGGTTCGACTGAAGCTTTCTTT. It translates to CSASSPRGRGSTEAFF.

The genes are TRBV4-3 and TRBJ1-6; possible D gene TRBD1, 5 bases. Trimming shortened V by 2 bases and J by 4 bases, and 15 bases separated the two germline ends. Germline CDR1 LGHNA, CDR2 YSLEER. The CDR3 sequence is 17 residues long. Here the CDR3 DNA reads TGCGCCAGCAGCCAATTAACGGACCGGGGGTATAATTCACCCCTCCACTTT. It yields the protein CASSQLTDRGYNSPLHF.

This clone was detected only once. This sample also contains other DNA sequences that code for the same CDR3. V gene TRBV2 combines with J gene TRBJ1-6; 7 bases align to TRBD1. This CDR3 comprises 13 residues. Unmatched junction bases numbered 3, after V lost 8 bases and J lost 5 bases. Germline V gives CDR1 SNHLY, CDR2 FYNNEI. CDR3 nucleotides: TGTGCCAGCGGGGGACAGAATAATTCACCCCTCCACTTT. It codes for CASGGQNNSPLHF.

The rearrangement uses TRBV27 and TRBJ1-6, with D unresolved. The germline V gene has CDR1 MNHEY and CDR2 SMNVEV (reference sequence). This CDR3 spans 15 amino acids. Trimming took off 0 bases at V and 7 bases at J, with 10 bases between the two ends. DNA of the CDR3: TGTGCCAGCAGTTTATCAGCGGGCTGGAATTCACCCCTCCACTTT. This codes for CASSLSAGWNSPLHF.

CDR3 nucleotide sequence: TGCGCCAGCAGCATCGACGGAAACACTGAAGCTTTCTTT. This gives the protein CASSIDGNTEAFF. The rearrangement joins TRBV5-1 to TRBJ1-1; D is unclear. V was clipped by 4 bases and J by 2 bases, with 9 bases between them. The CDR3 sequence is 13 residues long. Germline CDR1 and CDR2: SGHRS and YFSETQ.

The chain couples TRBV4-3 to TRBJ1-4; D not certain. The V end was cut by 0 bases, the J end by 7 bases, with 15 bases between. Germline-derived CDR1 and CDR2 are LGHNA and YSLEER. The CDR3 is 16 residues long. In DNA form, the CDR3 reads TGCGCCAGCAGCCAAGATTTTTCCAGGTCTGGTGAAAAACTGTTTTTT. The encoded protein is CASSQDFSRSGEKLFF.

The rearrangement uses TRBV5-1 and TRBJ1-6; D is ambiguous. Germline CDR1 is SGHRS and CDR2 is YFSETQ. CDR3 length equals 13 residues. Trimming took 0 bases from V and 7 from J, leaving 5 bases between them. CDR3 amino acids: CASSLVGNSPLHF. CDR3 coding DNA: TGCGCCAGCAGCTTGGTTGGGAATTCACCCCTCCACTTT.

The V call is TRBV7-2, the J call TRBJ2-3; 7 bases align to TRBD2. This CDR3 is 13 amino acids long. CDR1 and CDR2 from the germline V gene are SGHTA and FQGNSA. The V segment lost 4 bases and the J segment 14 bases; nucleotides outside the gene matches: 12. The CDR3 sequence: CASSSLTAGFLYF. The CDR3 coding sequence is TGTGCCAGCAGCTCATTGACAGCGGGGTTTTTGTATTTT.

The chain uses TRBV10-3 and TRBJ2-6; the D is unclear. The CDR3 has 15 residues. Trimming took 3 bases from V and 0 from J, leaving 6 bases between them. Germline values: CDR1 ENHRY, CDR2 SYGVKD. CDR3 nucleotides: TGTGCCATCAGTGAAAAGTTCTCTGGGGCCAACGTCCTGACTTTC. Protein sequence: CAISEKFSGANVLTF.

The chain is built from TRBV6-5 and TRBJ2-1; TRBD1 aligns across 10 bases. J gave up 8 bases and V 2 bases, and 6 bases lay outside the gene matches. Germline CDR1 and CDR2: MNHEY and SVGAGI. CDR3 length equals 15 residues. CDR3 sequence reads: CASSYRDRGAHEQFF. The CDR3 DNA reads TGTGCCAGCAGTTACCGGGACAGGGGTGCCCATGAGCAGTTCTTC.

The chain has TRBV7-3 and TRBJ1-1; D uncertain. The CDR3 runs to 13 residues. Germline CDR1 SGHTA, CDR2 FQGTGA. Trimming removed 3 bases at V and 3 bases at J, with 8 bases between. The chain's CDR3 is CASSFNRDTEAFF. In DNA form, the CDR3 reads TGTGCCAGCAGCTTTAACCGGGACACTGAAGCTTTCTTT.

This chain connects TRBV5-1 to TRBJ1-2, with D possibly matching TRBD1 (6 bases). The ends were cut back, 8 bases at V and 0 bases at J, with 17 bases in the middle. This CDR3 has 15 amino acids. Per germline, CDR1 SGHRS and CDR2 YFSETQ. The CDR3 DNA is TGCGCCAGTTCGGGACACACTCTGCCTAACTATGGCTACACCTTC. Its protein is CASSGHTLPNYGYTF.

CDR3 sequence (DNA): TGTGCCAGCAGCCAAGATTTCGACTACGGGGTAACTTTCTTT. Encoded protein: CASSQDFDYGVTFF. V and J are TRBV3-1 (or the pseudogene TRBV3-2) and TRBJ1-1, with D unresolved. This CDR3 comprises 14 residues. CDR1 and CDR2 (germline): LGHDT, YNNKEL (reference sequence). V lost 0 bases to trimming and J lost 12 bases, with 17 bases between them.

The chain uses TRBV6-6 and TRBJ1-5; D gene ambiguous. V was shortened by 8 bases and J by 3 bases, with 8 bases between the two germline ends. From germline, CDR1 is MNHNY and CDR2 SVGAGI (reference sequence). There are 12 residues in the CDR3. The CDR3 here is CASGVINQPQHF. The CDR3 DNA is TGTGCCAGCGGGGTAATCAATCAGCCCCAGCATTTT.

The CDR3 spells CASSFGTNYEQYV. CDR3 nucleotides: TGTGCCAGCTCATTTGGGACCAACTACGAGCAGTACGTC. The V call is TRBV18, the J call TRBJ2-7, with D perhaps being TRBD1 or TRBD2 (5 bases each). The CDR3 is made up of 13 amino acids. Per the germline V gene, CDR1 is KGHSH and CDR2 is LQKENI. V was clipped by 5 bases and J by 3 bases, with 11 bases between them.

The chain employs TRBV19 and TRBJ1-6, with 8 bases identical to TRBD1. V lost 5 bases to trimming and J lost 7 bases; unmatched junction nucleotides: 1. The CDR3 loop spans 13 amino acids. The germline V gene has CDR1 LNHDA and CDR2 SQIVND (reference sequence). The DNA of the CDR3 is TGTGCCAGTAGTCGGGACAGGAATTCACCCCTCCACTTT. It is translated as CASSRDRNSPLHF.

This rearrangement joins TRBV18 to TRBJ2-7; D not resolved. Germline V gives CDR1 KGHSH, CDR2 LQKENI. V lost 1 base to trimming and J lost 2 bases, with 15 bases between them. The CDR3 is made up of 16 amino acids. CDR3 DNA: TGTGCCAGCTCACCACGAGTTGTCAGGTTGGCCTACGAGCAGTACTTC. It codes for CASSPRVVRLAYEQYF.

The rearrangement joins TRBV5-4 to TRBJ1-3; D not resolved. V gave up 4 bases and J gave up 2 bases, with 13 bases separating them. CDR1 and CDR2 from the germline V gene are SGHNT and YYREEE (reference sequence). The CDR3 is 15 residues long. The CDR3 bases are TGTGCCAGCAGCGACCACCGGTTAGCTGGAAACACCATATATTTT. Its translation: CASSDHRLAGNTIYF.

The gene calls are TRBV3-1 (or the pseudogene TRBV3-2) and TRBJ2-3; D may be TRBD2 (6 bases). Trimming shortened V by 8 bases and J by 0 bases, and 12 bases separated the two germline ends. The CDR3 runs to 14 residues. Germline V lookup: CDR1 LGHDT, CDR2 YNNKEL (reference sequence). The CDR3 DNA is TGTGCCAGCCACCGCGGGACTAGCACAGATACGCAGTATTTT. This sequence encodes CASHRGTSTDTQYF.

The V and J genes are TRBV4-2 and TRBJ1-2; unclear D gene. This CDR3 is built from 12 residues. Per the germline V gene, CDR1 is LGHNA and CDR2 is YNFKEQ. V was trimmed by 0 bases and J by 4 bases, leaving 3 bases between them. DNA for the CDR3: TGTGCCAGCAGCCAAGACCCCTATGGCTACACCTTC. This encodes CASSQDPYGYTF.

This clone is medium-sized in the sample. The chain joins TRBV6-2 or TRBV6-3 to TRBJ2-1; D possibly corresponds to TRBD2 (6 bases). CDR3 length: 13 amino acids. The germline V and J ends were trimmed by 6 bases and 3 bases, with 9 bases remaining between them. Germline CDR1 and CDR2: MNHEY and SVGEGT. In nucleotides, the CDR3 is TGTGCCAGCAGCGCTAGCGACTACAATGAGCAGTTCTTC. It is translated as CASSASDYNEQFF.

This clone was found many times. The CDR3 DNA follows: TGTGCCAGCAGCTTAGGAGGGGGACACCGCCTGCAGTATTTT. Protein product: CASSLGGGHRLQYF. The rearrangement joins TRBV7-2 to TRBJ2-3; D is perhaps TRBD1 (6 bases). V was clipped by 1 base and J by 11 bases, with 16 bases between them. This CDR3 comprises 14 residues. CDR1 is SGHTA and CDR2 is FQGNSA in the germline V gene.

CDR3 protein: CASSPLGGAYEQYF. The CDR3 bases are TGTGCCAGCAGCCCACTCGGGGGAGCCTACGAGCAGTACTTC. The chain joins TRBV9 to TRBJ2-7; D may be TRBD2 (6 bases). V was pared by 4 bases and J by 2 bases, with 13 bases between. This CDR3 comprises 14 residues. Looked up from germline, CDR1 is SGDLS and CDR2 is YYNGEE.

This chain joins TRBV3-1 (or the pseudogene TRBV3-2) and TRBJ1-1, with a tentative D call TRBD1 (6 bases). The CDR3 extends over 13 amino acids. Germline lookup yields CDR1 LGHDT and CDR2 YNNKEL (reference sequence). The V end lost 4 bases, the J end lost 6 bases, and 12 bases lay between the germline ends. The CDR3 loop is CASSPTGKAEAFF. The CDR3 DNA is TGTGCCAGCAGCCCCACAGGGAAGGCTGAAGCTTTCTTT.

The rearrangement joins TRBV7-9 to TRBJ2-1; D is unresolved. With 2 bases removed from V and 8 bases from J, the gap between germline ends came to 10 bases. This CDR3 has 13 amino acids. CDR1 is SEHNR and CDR2 is FQNEAQ in the germline V gene (reference sequence). This chain's CDR3 is CASSLSFTYEQFF. The CDR3 region has the DNA TGTGCCAGCAGCTTAAGTTTTACCTATGAGCAGTTCTTC.